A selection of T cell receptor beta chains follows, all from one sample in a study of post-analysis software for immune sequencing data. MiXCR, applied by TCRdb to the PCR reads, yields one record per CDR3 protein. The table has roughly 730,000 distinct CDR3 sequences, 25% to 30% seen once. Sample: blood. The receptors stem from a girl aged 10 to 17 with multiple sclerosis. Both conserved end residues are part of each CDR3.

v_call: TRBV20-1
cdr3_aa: CSAMTGPMDGYTF

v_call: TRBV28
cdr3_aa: CASSSLNYGYTF

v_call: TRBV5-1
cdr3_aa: CASSSRAGGHNEQFF

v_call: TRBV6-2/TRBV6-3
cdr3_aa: CASTEDRGFGTEAFF

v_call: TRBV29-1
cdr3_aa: CSVIAGAGGDTQYF

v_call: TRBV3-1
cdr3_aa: CASSQVFGRGARPYNEQFF

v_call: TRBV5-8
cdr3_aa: CASSLYGGETQYF

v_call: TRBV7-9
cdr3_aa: CASSLTGAPPNEQYF

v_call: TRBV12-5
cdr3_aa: CASGLVQGRGSGDEQFF

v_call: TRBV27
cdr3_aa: CASSRPTGSYSPLHF

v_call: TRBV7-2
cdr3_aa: CASSPEGGRLGGYTF

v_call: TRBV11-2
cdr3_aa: CASSTLSPGANEQFF

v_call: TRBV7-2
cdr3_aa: CASSPRWGNEQFF

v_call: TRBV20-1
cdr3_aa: CSAPQGGGYTF

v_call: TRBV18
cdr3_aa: CASSPGRSLPYEQYF

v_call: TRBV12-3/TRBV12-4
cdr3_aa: CASSFRLDQETQYF

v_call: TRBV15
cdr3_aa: CATSRGRSATRYNEQFF

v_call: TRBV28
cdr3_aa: CASLKGQKKAFF

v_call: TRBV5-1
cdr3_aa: CASSQDHEQFF

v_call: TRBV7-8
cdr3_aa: CASSLFGSGSSYNEQFF

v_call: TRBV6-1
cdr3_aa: CASSEATASYGYTF

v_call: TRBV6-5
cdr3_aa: CASSPRDGTEAFF

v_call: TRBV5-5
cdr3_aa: CASSLARGRVDEQYF

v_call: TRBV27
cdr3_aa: CASSSGWMNTEAFF